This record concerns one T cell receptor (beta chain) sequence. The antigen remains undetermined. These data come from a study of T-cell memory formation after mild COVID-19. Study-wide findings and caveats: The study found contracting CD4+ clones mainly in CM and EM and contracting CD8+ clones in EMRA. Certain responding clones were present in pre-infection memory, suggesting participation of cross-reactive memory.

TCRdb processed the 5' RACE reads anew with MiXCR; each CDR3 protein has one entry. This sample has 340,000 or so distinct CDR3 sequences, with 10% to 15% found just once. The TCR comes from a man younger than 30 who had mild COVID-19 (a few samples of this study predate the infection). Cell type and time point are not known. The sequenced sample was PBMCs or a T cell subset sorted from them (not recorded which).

The CDR3 bases are TGTGCCAGCAGCCCGGCTGGACAGGGCAATGGCTACACCTTC. Its protein product is CASSPAGQGNGYTF. The chain combines TRBV3-1 with TRBJ1-2; 8 nucleotides agree with TRBD1. The CDR3 covers 14 residues. Losses at the gene ends were 4 bases for V and 6 bases for J; bases not matched to a gene: 7. The germline V gene encodes CDR1 LGHDT and CDR2 YNNKEL (reference sequence).